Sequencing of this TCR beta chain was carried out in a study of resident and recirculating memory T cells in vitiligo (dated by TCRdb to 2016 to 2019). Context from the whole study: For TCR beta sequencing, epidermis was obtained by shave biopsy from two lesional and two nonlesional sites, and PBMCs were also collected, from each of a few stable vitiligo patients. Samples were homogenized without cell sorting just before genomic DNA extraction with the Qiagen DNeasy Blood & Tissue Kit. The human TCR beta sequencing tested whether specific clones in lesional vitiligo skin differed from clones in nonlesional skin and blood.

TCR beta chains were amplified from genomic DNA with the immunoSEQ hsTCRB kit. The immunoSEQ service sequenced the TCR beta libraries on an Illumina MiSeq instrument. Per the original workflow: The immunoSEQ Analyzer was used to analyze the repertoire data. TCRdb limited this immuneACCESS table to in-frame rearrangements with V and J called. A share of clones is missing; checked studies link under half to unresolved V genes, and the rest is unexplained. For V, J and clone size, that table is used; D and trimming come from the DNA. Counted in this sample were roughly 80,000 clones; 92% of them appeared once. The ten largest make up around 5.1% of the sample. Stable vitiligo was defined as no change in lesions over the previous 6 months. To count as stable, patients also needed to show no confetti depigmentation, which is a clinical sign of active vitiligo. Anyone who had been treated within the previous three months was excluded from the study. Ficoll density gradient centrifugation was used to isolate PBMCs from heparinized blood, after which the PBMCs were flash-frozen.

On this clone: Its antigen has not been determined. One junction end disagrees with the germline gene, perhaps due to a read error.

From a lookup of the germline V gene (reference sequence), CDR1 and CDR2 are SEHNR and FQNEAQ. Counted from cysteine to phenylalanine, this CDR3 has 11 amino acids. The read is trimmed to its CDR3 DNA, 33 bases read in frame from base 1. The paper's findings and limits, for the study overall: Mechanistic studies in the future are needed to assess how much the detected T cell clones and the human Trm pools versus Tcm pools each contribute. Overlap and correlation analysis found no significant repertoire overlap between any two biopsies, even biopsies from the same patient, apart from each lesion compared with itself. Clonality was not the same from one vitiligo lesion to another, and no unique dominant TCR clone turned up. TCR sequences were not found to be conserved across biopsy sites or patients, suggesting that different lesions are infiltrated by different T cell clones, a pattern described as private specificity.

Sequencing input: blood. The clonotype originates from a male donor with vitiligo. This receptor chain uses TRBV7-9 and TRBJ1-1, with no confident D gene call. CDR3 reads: CASSLASRQAF. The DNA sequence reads TGTGCCAGCAGCTTAGCGAGTAGGCAGGCATTT. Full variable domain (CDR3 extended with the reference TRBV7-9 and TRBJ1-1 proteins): DTGVSQNPRHKITKRGQNVTFRCDPISEHNRLYWYRQTLGQGPEFLTYFQNEAQLEKSRLLSDRFSAERPKGSFSTLEIQRTEQGDSAMYLCASSLASRQAFGQGTRLTVV.